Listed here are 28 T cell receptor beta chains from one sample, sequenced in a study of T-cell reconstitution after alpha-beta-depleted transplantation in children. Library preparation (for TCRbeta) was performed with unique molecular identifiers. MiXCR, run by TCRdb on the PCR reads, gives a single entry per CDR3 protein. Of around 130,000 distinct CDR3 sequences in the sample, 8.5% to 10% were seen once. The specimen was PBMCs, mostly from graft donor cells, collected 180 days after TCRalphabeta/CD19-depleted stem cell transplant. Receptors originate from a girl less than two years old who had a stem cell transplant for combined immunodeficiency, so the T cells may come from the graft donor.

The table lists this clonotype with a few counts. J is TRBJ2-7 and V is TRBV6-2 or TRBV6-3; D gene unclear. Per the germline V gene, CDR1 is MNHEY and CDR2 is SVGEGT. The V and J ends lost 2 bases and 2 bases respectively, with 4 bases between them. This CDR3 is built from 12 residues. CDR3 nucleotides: TGTGCCAGCAGTTACAAGCCCTACGAGCAGTACTTC. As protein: CASSYKPYEQYF.

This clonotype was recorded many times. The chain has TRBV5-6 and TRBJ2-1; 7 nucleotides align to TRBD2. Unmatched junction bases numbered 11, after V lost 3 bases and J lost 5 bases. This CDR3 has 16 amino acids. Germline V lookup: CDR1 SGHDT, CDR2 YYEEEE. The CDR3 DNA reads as TGTGCCAGCAGCTGGGTCTACGGACTAGAGGACAATGAGCAGTTCTTC. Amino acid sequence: CASSWVYGLEDNEQFF.

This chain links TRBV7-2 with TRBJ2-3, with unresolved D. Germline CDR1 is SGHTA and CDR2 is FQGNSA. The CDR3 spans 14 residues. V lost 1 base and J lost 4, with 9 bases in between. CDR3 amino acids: CASSLVSGPDTQYF. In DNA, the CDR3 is TGTGCCAGCAGCTTAGTTTCCGGACCAGATACGCAGTATTTT.

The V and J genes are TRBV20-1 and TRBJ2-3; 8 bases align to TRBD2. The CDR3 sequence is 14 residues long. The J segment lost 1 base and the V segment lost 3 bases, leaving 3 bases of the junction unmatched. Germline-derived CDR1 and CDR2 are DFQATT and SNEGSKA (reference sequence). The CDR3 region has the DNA TGCAGTGCTAGCCTAGCGGGTCGCACAGATACGCAGTATTTT. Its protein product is CSASLAGRTDTQYF.

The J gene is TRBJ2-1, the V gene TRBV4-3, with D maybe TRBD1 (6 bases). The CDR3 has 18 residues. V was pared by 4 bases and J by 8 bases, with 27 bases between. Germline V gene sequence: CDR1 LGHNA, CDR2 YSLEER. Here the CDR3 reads CASSLSMVGDKGVDEQFF. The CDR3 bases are TGCGCCAGCAGCCTGTCTATGGTCGGGGACAAGGGGGTCGATGAGCAGTTCTTC.

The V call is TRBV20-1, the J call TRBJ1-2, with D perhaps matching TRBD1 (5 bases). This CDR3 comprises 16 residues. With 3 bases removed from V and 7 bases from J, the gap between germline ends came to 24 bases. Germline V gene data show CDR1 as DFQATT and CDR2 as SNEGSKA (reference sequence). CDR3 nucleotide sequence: TGCAGTGCTAGTCGGGAGGGGTTACACTGGGTCGTTGGCTACACCTTC. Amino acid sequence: CSASREGLHWVVGYTF.

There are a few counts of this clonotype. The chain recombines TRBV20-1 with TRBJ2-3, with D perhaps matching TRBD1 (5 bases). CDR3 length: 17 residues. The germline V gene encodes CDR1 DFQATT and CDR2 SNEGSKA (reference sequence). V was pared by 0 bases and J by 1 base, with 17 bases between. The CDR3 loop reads CSARETPRDSRTDTQYF. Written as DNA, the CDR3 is TGCAGTGCTAGAGAGACCCCCCGAGACAGCCGCACAGATACGCAGTATTTT.

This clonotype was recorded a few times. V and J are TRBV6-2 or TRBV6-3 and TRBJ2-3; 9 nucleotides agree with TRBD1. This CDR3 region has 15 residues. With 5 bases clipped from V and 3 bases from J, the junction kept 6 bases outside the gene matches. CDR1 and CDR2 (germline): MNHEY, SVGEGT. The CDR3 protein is CASSTHRGRTDTQYF. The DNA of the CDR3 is TGTGCCAGCAGTACCCACAGGGGGCGGACAGATACGCAGTATTTT.

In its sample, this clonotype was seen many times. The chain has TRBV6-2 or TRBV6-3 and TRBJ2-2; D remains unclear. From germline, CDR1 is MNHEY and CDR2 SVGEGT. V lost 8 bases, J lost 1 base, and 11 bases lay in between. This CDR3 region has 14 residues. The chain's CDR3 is CASANTVNTGELFF. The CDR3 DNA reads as TGTGCCAGCGCTAATACAGTGAACACCGGGGAGCTGTTTTTT.

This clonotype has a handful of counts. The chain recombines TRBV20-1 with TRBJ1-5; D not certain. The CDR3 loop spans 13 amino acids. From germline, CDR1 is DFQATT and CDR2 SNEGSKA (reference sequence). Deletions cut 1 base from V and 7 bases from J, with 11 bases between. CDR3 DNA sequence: TGCAGTGCTAGAGTTGGGCAAGGGCAGCCCCAGCATTTT. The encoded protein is CSARVGQGQPQHF.

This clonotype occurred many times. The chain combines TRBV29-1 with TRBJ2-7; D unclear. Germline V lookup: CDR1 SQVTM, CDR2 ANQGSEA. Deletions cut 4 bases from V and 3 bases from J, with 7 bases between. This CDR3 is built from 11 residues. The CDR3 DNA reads TGCAGCGTTGGGGGTTTCTACGAGCAGTACTTC. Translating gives CSVGGFYEQYF.

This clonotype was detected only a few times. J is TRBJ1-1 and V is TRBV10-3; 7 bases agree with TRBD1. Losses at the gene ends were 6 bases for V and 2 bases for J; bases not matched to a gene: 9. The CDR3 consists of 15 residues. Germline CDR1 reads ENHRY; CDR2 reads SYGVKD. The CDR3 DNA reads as TGTGCCATCAGCAAAGCCGGGACAGCCAACACTGAAGCTTTCTTT. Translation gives CAISKAGTANTEAFF.

CDR3 DNA: TGTGCCAGCAGTCGGGGGGGGCGGAACACTGAAGCTTTCTTT. Translation: CASSRGGRNTEAFF. The chain uses TRBV12-3 or TRBV12-4 and TRBJ1-1; a weak D match, TRBD1 (6 bases). The CDR3 runs 14 residues. Trimming removed 5 bases at V and 1 base at J, with 11 bases between.

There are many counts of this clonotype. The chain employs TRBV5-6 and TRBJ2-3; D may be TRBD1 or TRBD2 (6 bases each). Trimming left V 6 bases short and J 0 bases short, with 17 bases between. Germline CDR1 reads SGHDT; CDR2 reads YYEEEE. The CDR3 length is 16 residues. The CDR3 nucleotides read TGTGCCAGCACCGTTTTAGGGGGGACTAGCACAGATACGCAGTATTTT. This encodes CASTVLGGTSTDTQYF. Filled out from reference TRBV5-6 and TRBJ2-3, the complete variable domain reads DAGVTQSPTHLIKTRGQQVTLRCSPKSGHDTVSWYQQALGQGPQFIFQYYEEEERQRGNFPDRFSGHQFPNYSSELNVNALLLGDSALYLCASTVLGGTSTDTQYFGPGTRLTVL.

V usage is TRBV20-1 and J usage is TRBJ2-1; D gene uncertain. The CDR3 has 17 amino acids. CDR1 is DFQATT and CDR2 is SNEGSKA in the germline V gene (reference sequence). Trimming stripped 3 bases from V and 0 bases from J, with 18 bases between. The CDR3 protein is CSASHLTGYSSYNEQFF. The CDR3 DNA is TGCAGTGCTAGCCATCTGACTGGCTATAGCTCCTACAATGAGCAGTTCTTC.

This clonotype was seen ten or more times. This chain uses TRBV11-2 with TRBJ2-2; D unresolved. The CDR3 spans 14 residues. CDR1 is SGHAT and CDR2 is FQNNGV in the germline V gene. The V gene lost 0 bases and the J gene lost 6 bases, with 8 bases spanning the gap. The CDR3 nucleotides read TGTGCCAGCAGCTTAGACAGGTTATCCGGGGAGCTGTTTTTT. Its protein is CASSLDRLSGELFF.

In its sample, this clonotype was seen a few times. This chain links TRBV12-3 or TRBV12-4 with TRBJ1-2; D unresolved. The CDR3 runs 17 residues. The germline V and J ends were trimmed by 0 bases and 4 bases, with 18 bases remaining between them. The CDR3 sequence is CASSLAGFGRSSYGYTF. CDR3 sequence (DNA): TGTGCCAGCAGTTTAGCGGGGTTTGGCAGGTCCTCCTATGGCTACACCTTC.

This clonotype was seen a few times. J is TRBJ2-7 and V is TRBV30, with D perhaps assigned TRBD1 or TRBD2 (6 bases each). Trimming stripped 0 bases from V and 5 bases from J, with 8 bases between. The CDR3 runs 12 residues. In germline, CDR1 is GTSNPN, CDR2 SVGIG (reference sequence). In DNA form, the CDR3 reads TGTGCCTGGAGTGTAGGGGGGAACGAGCAGTACTTC. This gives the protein CAWSVGGNEQYF.

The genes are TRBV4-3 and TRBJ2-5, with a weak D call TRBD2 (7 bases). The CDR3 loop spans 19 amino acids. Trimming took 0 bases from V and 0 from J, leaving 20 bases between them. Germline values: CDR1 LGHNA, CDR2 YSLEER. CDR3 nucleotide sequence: TGCGCCAGCAGCCAAGATTGGGTTGGACGGGGGGCGTACCAAGAGACCCAGTACTTC. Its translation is CASSQDWVGRGAYQETQYF.

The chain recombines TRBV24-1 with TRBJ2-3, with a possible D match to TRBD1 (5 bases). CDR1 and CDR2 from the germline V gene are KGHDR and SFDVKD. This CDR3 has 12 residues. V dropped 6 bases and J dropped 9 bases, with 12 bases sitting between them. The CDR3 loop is CATSFGRGTQYF. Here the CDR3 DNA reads TGTGCCACCAGTTTCGGAAGGGGAACGCAGTATTTT.

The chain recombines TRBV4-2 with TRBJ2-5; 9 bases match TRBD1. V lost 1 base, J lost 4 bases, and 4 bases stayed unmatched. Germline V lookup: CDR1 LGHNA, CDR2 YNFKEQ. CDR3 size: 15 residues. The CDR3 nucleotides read TGTGCCAGCAGCCAAGTGGGACAGGGTGGAGAGACCCAGTACTTC. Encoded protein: CASSQVGQGGETQYF.

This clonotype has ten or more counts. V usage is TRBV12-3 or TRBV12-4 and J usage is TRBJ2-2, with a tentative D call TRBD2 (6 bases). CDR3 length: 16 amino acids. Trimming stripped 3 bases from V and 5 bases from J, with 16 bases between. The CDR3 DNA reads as TGTGCCAGCAGTTTCAGACTAGGACCACGAACCGGGGAGCTGTTTTTT. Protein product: CASSFRLGPRTGELFF.

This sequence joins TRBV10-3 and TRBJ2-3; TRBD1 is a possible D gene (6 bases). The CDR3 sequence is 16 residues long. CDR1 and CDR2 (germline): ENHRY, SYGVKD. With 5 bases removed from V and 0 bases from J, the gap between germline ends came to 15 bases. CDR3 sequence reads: CAISWDKKTSTDTQYF. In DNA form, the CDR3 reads TGTGCCATCAGTTGGGACAAGAAAACTAGCACAGATACGCAGTATTTT.

The CDR3 sequence: CASSPNTDTQYF. The CDR3 nucleotides read TGTGCCAGCAGTCCAAACACAGATACGCAGTATTTT. The chain recombines TRBV27 with TRBJ2-3; no clear D. There are 12 residues in the CDR3. Germline V gene lookup returns CDR1 MNHEY and CDR2 SMNVEV (reference sequence). Trimming cost V 5 bases and J 2 bases, with 5 bases left between them.

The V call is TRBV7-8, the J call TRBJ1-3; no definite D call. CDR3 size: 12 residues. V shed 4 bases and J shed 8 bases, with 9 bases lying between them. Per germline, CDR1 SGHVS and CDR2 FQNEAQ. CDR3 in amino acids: CASSSWRDTIYF. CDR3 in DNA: TGTGCCAGCAGCTCTTGGCGGGACACCATATATTTT.

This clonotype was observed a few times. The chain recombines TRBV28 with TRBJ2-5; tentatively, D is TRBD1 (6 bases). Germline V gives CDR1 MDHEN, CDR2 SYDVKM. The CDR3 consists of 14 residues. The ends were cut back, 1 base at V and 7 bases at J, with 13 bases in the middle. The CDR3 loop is CASSLLTGHWTQYF. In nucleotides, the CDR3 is TGTGCCAGCAGTTTATTGACAGGTCATTGGACCCAGTACTTC.

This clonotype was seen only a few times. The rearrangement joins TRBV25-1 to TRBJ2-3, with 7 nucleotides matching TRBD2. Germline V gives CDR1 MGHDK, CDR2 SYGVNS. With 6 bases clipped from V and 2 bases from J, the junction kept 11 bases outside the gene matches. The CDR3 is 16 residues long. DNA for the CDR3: TGTGCCAGCAGGGCAAACCGGGACTACTACACAGATACGCAGTATTTT. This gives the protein CASRANRDYYTDTQYF.

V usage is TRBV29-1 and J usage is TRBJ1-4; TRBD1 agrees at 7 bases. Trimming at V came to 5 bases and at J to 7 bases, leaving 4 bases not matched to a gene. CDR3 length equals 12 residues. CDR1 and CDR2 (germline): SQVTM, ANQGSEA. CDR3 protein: CSVLRGGEKLFF. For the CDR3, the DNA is TGCAGCGTTCTCAGGGGGGGTGAAAAACTGTTTTTT.